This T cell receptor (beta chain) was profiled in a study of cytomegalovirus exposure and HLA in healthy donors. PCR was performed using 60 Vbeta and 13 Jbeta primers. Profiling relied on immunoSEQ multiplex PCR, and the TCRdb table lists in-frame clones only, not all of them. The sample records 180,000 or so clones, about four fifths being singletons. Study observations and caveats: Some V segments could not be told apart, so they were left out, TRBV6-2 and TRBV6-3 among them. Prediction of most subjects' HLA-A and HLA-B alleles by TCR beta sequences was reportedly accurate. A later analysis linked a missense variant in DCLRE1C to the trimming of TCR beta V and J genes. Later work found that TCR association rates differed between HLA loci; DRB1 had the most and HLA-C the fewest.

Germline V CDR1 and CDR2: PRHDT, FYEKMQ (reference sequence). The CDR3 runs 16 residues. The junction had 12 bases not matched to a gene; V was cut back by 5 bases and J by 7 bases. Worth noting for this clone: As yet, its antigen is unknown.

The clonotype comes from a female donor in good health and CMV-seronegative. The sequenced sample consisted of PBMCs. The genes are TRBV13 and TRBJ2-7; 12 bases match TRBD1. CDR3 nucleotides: TGTGCCAGCAGCACCGGGACAGGGGGCCTCACTGGAGAGCAGTACTTC. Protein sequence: CASSTGTGGLTGEQYF. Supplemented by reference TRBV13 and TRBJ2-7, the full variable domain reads AAGVIQSPRHLIKEKRETATLKCYPIPRHDTVYWYQQGPGQDPQFLISFYEKMQSDKGSIPDRFSAQQFSDYHSELNMSSLELGDSALYFCASSTGTGGLTGEQYFGPGTRLTVT.